The following is a TCR beta chain sequence with its context. Its antigen is not identified. This record comes from a study of cytomegalovirus exposure and HLA in healthy donors. As for the study in general: The 550 to 700 first-cohort repertoires and the 120 or so validation repertoires shared the same platform, a later analysis reported. Study-wide points: Most TCR sequences showed up rarely, but some public TCRs showed up in many donors.

The donors were members of the roughly 120-subject validation cohort (separate from the approximately 670-subject first cohort). The protocol was immunoSEQ multiplex PCR, while the TCRdb copy is restricted to in-frame clones and leaves out a portion. The sample lists fewer than 90,000 clones, roughly 80% occurring once. This CDR3 has 16 residues. V shed 5 bases and J 2 bases; nucleotides not matched to a gene: 7. Germline CDR1 and CDR2: SGHVS and FQNEAQ. Sequencing was performed on PBMCs. The receptor was isolated from a woman between 18 and 29 years old in good health and CMV-seropositive. V gene TRBV7-8 combines with J gene TRBJ2-7; TRBD2 matches 12 bases. CDR3 protein: CASSPPGLAGAYEQYF. The CDR3 DNA reads TGTGCCAGCAGCCCTCCGGGACTAGCGGGCGCCTACGAGCAGTACTTC.